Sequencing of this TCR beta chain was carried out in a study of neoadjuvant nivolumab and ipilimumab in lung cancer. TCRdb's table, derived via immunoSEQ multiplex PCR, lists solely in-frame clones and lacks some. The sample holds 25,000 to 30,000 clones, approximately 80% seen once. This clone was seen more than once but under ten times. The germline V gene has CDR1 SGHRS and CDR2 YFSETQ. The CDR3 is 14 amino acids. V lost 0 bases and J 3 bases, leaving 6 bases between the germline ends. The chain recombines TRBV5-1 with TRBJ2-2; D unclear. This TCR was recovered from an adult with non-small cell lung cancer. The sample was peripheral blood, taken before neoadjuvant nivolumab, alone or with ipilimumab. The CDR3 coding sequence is TGCGCCAGCAGCTTGGGGACCTACACCGGGGAGCTGTTTTTT. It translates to CASSLGTYTGELFF.